The 24 T cell receptor beta chains listed next were all sequenced from one sample in a study of EBV T-cell therapy then PD-1 blockade in nasopharyngeal carcinoma. Generated by immunoSEQ multiplex PCR, the TCRdb table keeps only in-frame clones and is missing some. Of tens of thousands of clones listed, over 75% were seen once; the top ten hold 24%. The antigens for these receptors are not known. Treatment in this sample: AdE1-LMPpoly-expanded autologous EBV-specific T-cell therapy followed by anti-PD-1 nivolumab. This sample comprised CD8+ T cells from blood, obtained at day -245 from a patient whose treatment included autologous EBV-specific T cells and nivolumab. These receptors were obtained from a man aged 35 to 55 with nasopharyngeal carcinoma.

J is TRBJ2-1 and V is TRBV4-3; 9 bases line up with TRBD1. Germline V CDR1 and CDR2: LGHNA, YSLEER. The CDR3 has 16 residues. The V segment lost 0 bases and the J segment 8 bases; nucleotides outside the gene matches: 8. CDR3 loop: CASSQDPGQGSDEQFF. DNA of the CDR3: TGCGCCAGCAGCCAAGATCCGGGACAGGGATCCGATGAGCAGTTCTTC.

The CDR3 spells CASSQGLAGLYNEQFF. In nucleotides, the CDR3 is TGTGCCAGCAGCCAGGGACTAGCGGGGCTCTACAATGAGCAGTTCTTC. This chain uses TRBV7-6 with TRBJ2-1, with 13 bases aligning to TRBD2. V shed 5 bases and J 3 bases; nucleotides not matched to a gene: 4. Germline CDR1 is SGHVS and CDR2 is FNYEAQ. The length of the CDR3 is 16 residues.

The chain joins TRBV6-5 to TRBJ2-2; TRBD1 might be the D (5 bases). Germline V gene lookup returns CDR1 MNHEY and CDR2 SVGAGI. This CDR3 is built from 14 residues. V was trimmed by 0 bases and J by 6 bases, leaving 8 bases between them. The CDR3 region is CASSYSTGAGELFF. The CDR3 DNA is TGTGCCAGCAGTTACTCCACAGGAGCCGGGGAGCTGTTTTTT.

The V call is TRBV13, the J call TRBJ1-4; D remains unclear. The length of the CDR3 is 14 residues. Germline assignment: CDR1 PRHDT and CDR2 FYEKMQ (reference sequence). Trimming took 0 bases from V and 10 from J, leaving 12 bases between them. The CDR3 DNA is TGTGCCAGCAGCTTAGGCCGGTCCGGTCTAAAACTGTTTTTT. Translated, it gives CASSLGRSGLKLFF. The entire variable domain, with the rest obtained from reference TRBV13 and TRBJ1-4, is as follows: AAGVIQSPRHLIKEKRETATLKCYPIPRHDTVYWYQQGPGQDPQFLISFYEKMQSDKGSIPDRFSAQQFSDYHSELNMSSLELGDSALYFCASSLGRSGLKLFFGSGTQLSVL.

The count of this clone is one. The V call is TRBV6-5, the J call TRBJ2-1; 8 bases map to TRBD1. After removal of 8 bases from V and 6 bases from J, the junction contained 6 bases not matched to a gene. There are 13 residues in the CDR3. Looked up from germline, CDR1 is MNHEY and CDR2 is SVGAGI. The CDR3 protein is CASAKQGGNEQFF. The CDR3 DNA reads as TGTGCCAGCGCGAAACAGGGGGGCAATGAGCAGTTCTTC.

The J gene is TRBJ1-2, the V gene TRBV4-3; 10 positions match TRBD1. Germline V gene sequence: CDR1 LGHNA, CDR2 YSLEER. The CDR3 runs 16 residues. V lost 0 bases and J lost 3; bases outside the gene matches: 4. The DNA of the CDR3 is TGCGCCAGCAGCCAAGAGTGGGGACAGGGGTACTATGGCTACACCTTC. Translating it yields CASSQEWGQGYYGYTF.

This clone has just one count. V usage is TRBV4-1 and J usage is TRBJ1-5; no definite D call. Germline V gives CDR1 MGHRA, CDR2 YSYEKL. Trimming took 1 base from V and 5 from J, leaving 6 bases between them. This CDR3 has 13 residues. CDR3 in amino acids: CASSQVEDQPQHF. The CDR3 region has the DNA TGCGCCAGCAGCCAAGTTGAGGATCAGCCCCAGCATTTT.

V gene TRBV4-2 combines with J gene TRBJ2-7, with 14 bases matching TRBD2. Trimming cost V 5 bases and J 4 bases; bases outside gene matches: 1. The CDR3 has 14 residues. Germline CDR1 reads LGHNA; CDR2 reads YNFKEQ. The CDR3 sequence: CASSRTSGGYEQYF. CDR3 nucleotides: TGTGCCAGCAGCAGGACTAGCGGGGGGTACGAGCAGTACTTC.

The chain uses TRBV5-1 and TRBJ1-2, with D tentatively TRBD1 (5 bases). V lost 6 bases to trimming and J lost 0 bases, with 18 bases between them. The CDR3 sequence is 16 residues long. CDR1 and CDR2 from the germline V gene are SGHRS and YFSETQ. CDR3 sequence reads: CASTQDQGRPNYGYTF. CDR3 nucleotide sequence: TGCGCCAGCACCCAGGATCAGGGCAGACCTAACTATGGCTACACCTTC.

J is TRBJ1-2 and V is TRBV2; tentatively, D is TRBD1 (5 bases). Trimming took off 3 bases at V and 7 bases at J, with 12 bases between the two ends. Germline lookup yields CDR1 SNHLY and CDR2 FYNNEI. The CDR3 has 13 residues. The CDR3 DNA sequence: TGTGCCAGCAGTGATTTTACAGGCAGTGGCTACACCTTC. It codes for CASSDFTGSGYTF.

The CDR3 here is CAIGAGAYSRFGQFF. CDR3 DNA: TGTGCCATCGGGGCAGGGGCCTATTCCCGGTTCGGGCAGTTCTTC. This chain uses TRBV10-3 with TRBJ2-1, with TRBD1 as a possible D gene (6 bases). The CDR3 runs to 15 residues. Germline CDR1 and CDR2: ENHRY and SYGVKD. Trimming took off 8 bases at V and 12 bases at J, with 26 bases between the two ends.

V and J are TRBV11-2 and TRBJ2-1; 10 positions agree with TRBD1. Germline CDR1 SGHAT, CDR2 FQNNGV. The ends lost 6 bases at V and 8 bases at J; junction bases unmatched: 7. The CDR3 loop spans 14 amino acids. CDR3 loop: CASSRKTGGDEQFF. CDR3 nucleotides: TGTGCCAGCAGTCGAAAGACAGGGGGCGATGAGCAGTTCTTC.

The CDR3 protein is CASRLPLTDTQYF. The DNA for the CDR3 is TGTGCCAGCAGACTCCCTCTCACAGATACGCAGTATTTT. The chain joins TRBV7-9 to TRBJ2-3; D unresolved. The V end was cut by 6 bases, the J end by 2 bases, with 9 bases between. CDR3 length: 13 residues. Germline assignment: CDR1 SEHNR and CDR2 FQNEAQ (reference sequence).

The V and J genes are TRBV4-3 and TRBJ1-1; possibly TRBD1 for D (6 bases). V was clipped by 4 bases and J by 1 base, with 13 bases between them. Germline values: CDR1 LGHNA, CDR2 YSLEER. This CDR3 contains 15 residues. The CDR3: CASSPTTGRNTEAFF. The CDR3, as DNA: TGCGCCAGCAGCCCCACGACAGGAAGGAACACTGAAGCTTTCTTT.

The chain has TRBV7-3 and TRBJ1-2; D not resolved. The germline gives CDR1 SGHTA, CDR2 FQGTGA. This CDR3 contains 14 residues. V was pared by 4 bases and J by 2 bases, with 11 bases between. CDR3 protein: CASSSPGENYGYTF. The CDR3 nucleotides are TGTGCCAGCAGCTCTCCCGGAGAAAACTATGGCTACACCTTC. The whole variable domain, filled in from reference TRBV7-3 and TRBJ1-2, reads GAGVSQTPSNKVTEKGKYVELRCDPISGHTALYWYRQSLGQGPEFLIYFQGTGAADDSGLPNDRFFAVRPEGSVSTLKIQRTERGDSAVYLCASSSPGENYGYTFGSGTRLTVV.

The chain links TRBV5-4 to TRBJ1-1; 7 bases agree with TRBD1. The CDR3 has 15 residues. Germline-derived CDR1 and CDR2 are SGHNT and YYREEE (reference sequence). Trimming took 4 bases from V and 5 from J; bases not matched to a gene: 11. CDR3 nucleotides: TGTGCCAGCAGCGAGCGAGGGGGCTGGGGTACTGAAGCTTTCTTT. Translated: CASSERGGWGTEAFF. The full variable domain, in which reference TRBV5-4 and TRBJ1-1 provide the parts outside the CDR3, is ETGVTQSPTHLIKTRGQQVTLRCSSQSGHNTVSWYQQALGQGPQFIFQYYREEENGRGNFPPRFSGLQFPNYSSELNVNALELDDSALYLCASSERGGWGTEAFFGQGTRLTVV.

The chain joins TRBV9 to TRBJ1-1; D is unclear. Trimming cost V 4 bases and J 6 bases, with 7 bases left between them. The CDR3 extends over 11 amino acids. Germline CDR1 reads SGDLS; CDR2 reads YYNGEE. CDR3 nucleotide sequence: TGTGCCAGCAGCCCGATCTCTGAAGCTTTCTTT. Its protein product is CASSPISEAFF. Complete variable domain (other parts from reference TRBV9 and TRBJ1-1): DSGVTQTPKHLITATGQRVTLRCSPRSGDLSVYWYQQSLDQGLQFLIQYYNGEERAKGNILERFSAQQFPDLHSELNLSSLELGDSALYFCASSPISEAFFGQGTRLTVV.

V gene TRBV6-4 combines with J gene TRBJ2-7; TRBD2 matches 7 bases. The CDR3 loop spans 13 amino acids. Germline assignment: CDR1 MRHNA and CDR2 SNTAGT. The ends lost 5 bases at V and 5 bases at J; junction bases unmatched: 6. For the CDR3, the DNA is TGTGCCAGCAGTCCGAGCGGGGTCAACGAGCAGTACTTC. It specifies CASSPSGVNEQYF.

The chain links TRBV6-5 to TRBJ2-1; D not resolved. Germline V CDR1 and CDR2: MNHEY, SVGAGI. The CDR3 is 11 residues long. Trimming shortened V by 5 bases and J by 4 bases, and 3 bases separated the two germline ends. The CDR3 DNA reads as TGTGCCAGCAGTCGATACAATGAGCAGTTCTTC. This encodes CASSRYNEQFF.

The rearrangement uses TRBV9 and TRBJ2-1; 10 bases align to TRBD2. V lost 3 bases, J lost 15 bases, and 9 bases stayed unmatched. Germline lookup yields CDR1 SGDLS and CDR2 YYNGEE. The CDR3 totals 13 residues. The CDR3 nucleotides are TGTGCCAGCAGCGGAGAGCGGGGGGGCCCCCGGTTCTTC. It is translated as CASSGERGGPRFF.

The chain has TRBV3-1 (or the pseudogene TRBV3-2) and TRBJ2-5; D call uncertain. V lost 1 base and J 4 bases, leaving 10 bases between the germline ends. The CDR3 is made up of 14 amino acids. From germline, CDR1 is LGHDT and CDR2 YNNKEL (reference sequence). This chain's CDR3 is CASSQAGWGETQYF. Here the CDR3 DNA reads TGTGCCAGCAGCCAAGCGGGTTGGGGAGAGACCCAGTACTTC.

This sequence joins TRBV27 and TRBJ2-7; 12 bases match TRBD2. The CDR3 is made up of 16 amino acids. Germline V lookup: CDR1 MNHEY, CDR2 SMNVEV (reference sequence). V dropped 2 bases and J dropped 0; count of bases not matched to a gene: 2. The CDR3, as DNA: TGTGCCAGCAGTTTAACGACTAGCGGGAGCTCCTACGAGCAGTACTTC. Translating gives CASSLTTSGSSYEQYF.

The gene calls are TRBV12-3 or TRBV12-4 and TRBJ2-2; TRBD2 might be the D (6 bases). V shed 6 bases and J shed 5 bases, with 10 bases lying between them. This CDR3 region has 13 residues. The CDR3 DNA is TGTGCCAGCAGAATCGGACTAACCGGGGAGCTGTTTTTT. Residues: CASRIGLTGELFF.

The chain combines TRBV12-3 or TRBV12-4 with TRBJ2-7; D is ambiguous. The CDR3 runs 12 residues. The V end lost 6 bases, the J end lost 5 bases, and 11 bases lay between the germline ends. The DNA of the CDR3 is TGTGCCAGCAGCAAACTTGACCACGAGCAGTACTTC. Translated, it gives CASSKLDHEQYF.